These 21 T cell receptor beta chains were sequenced from one sample in a study of blood T cell repertoires in COVID-19 (dated by TCRdb to between 2020 and 2021). Preparation of the library involved the immunoSEQ multiplex PCR assay. The source is immuneACCESS, and TCRdb retained only in-frame sequences with V and J called. Part of the clones is not carried over; for the studies checked, unresolved V genes explain less than half of this, and the remainder is unexplained. Counted in this sample were around 300,000 clones; 70% to 90% of them appeared once. The ten largest clones take up over 3.5% of the sample. The material sequenced was peripheral blood. The receptors stem from a middle-aged woman with acute or convalescent COVID-19.

This chain joins TRBV6-1 and TRBJ2-3, with 10 bases lining up with TRBD2. The junction had 5 bases not matched to a gene; V was cut back by 0 bases and J by 5 bases. The germline CDR1 and CDR2 sequences are MNHNS and SASEGT. The CDR3 has 16 residues. For the CDR3, the DNA is TGTGCCAGCAGTGAAGCCCCGAGCGGGGGGGGAGATACGCAGTATTTT. This translates into CASSEAPSGGGDTQYF.

The chain has TRBV23-1 and TRBJ2-5; 7 bases map to TRBD1. TRBV23-1 is reported as an ORF; its role is uncertain. J gave up 5 bases and V 0 bases, and 6 bases lay outside the gene matches. The CDR3 loop spans 15 amino acids. The CDR3 sequence: CASSQSRGPEETQYF. CDR3 nucleotide sequence: TGCGCCAGCAGTCAATCGAGGGGGCCGGAGGAGACCCAGTACTTC.

The chain joins TRBV6-5 to TRBJ2-7; 10 bases are a match to TRBD1. V shed 7 bases and J 3 bases; nucleotides not matched to a gene: 9. CDR1 is MNHEY, CDR2 SVGAGI, per germline. The CDR3 runs to 15 residues. CDR3 DNA sequence: TGTGCCAGCACTCCCGGGACAGGGGTTAACTACGAGCAGTACGTC. Translation: CASTPGTGVNYEQYV.

The J gene is TRBJ1-2, the V gene TRBV7-8; the D is unclear. This CDR3 region has 14 residues. Germline V CDR1 and CDR2: SGHVS, FQNEAQ. Trimming removed 1 base from V and 3 bases from J, with 9 bases in between. The CDR3 sequence: CASSLEWSDYGYTF. The DNA of the CDR3 is TGTGCCAGCAGCTTAGAGTGGTCGGACTATGGCTACACCTTC.

This clone is a singleton in its sample. This rearrangement joins TRBV5-1 to TRBJ2-2; 7 bases match TRBD1. V lost 0 bases to trimming and J lost 4 bases; unmatched junction nucleotides: 9. The CDR3 has 17 residues. The V gene's germline CDR1 is SGHRS and CDR2 YFSETQ. CDR3 region: CASSLAGIGGFTGELFF. The CDR3 DNA reads as TGCGCCAGCAGCTTGGCCGGAATAGGGGGCTTCACCGGGGAGCTGTTTTTT.

V usage is TRBV5-1 and J usage is TRBJ2-4, with a tentative D call TRBD1 (6 bases). Germline lookup yields CDR1 SGHRS and CDR2 YFSETQ. The CDR3 is made up of 16 amino acids. V lost 1 base and J 0 bases, leaving 11 bases between the germline ends. CDR3 loop: CASSLLGQLAKNIQYF. CDR3 nucleotide sequence: TGCGCCAGCAGCTTGCTTGGACAGCTAGCCAAAAACATTCAGTACTTC.

CDR3 loop: CASSEVEFPTEAFF. The CDR3 nucleotides are TGTGCCAGCAGTGAAGTTGAGTTCCCTACTGAAGCTTTCTTT. The rearrangement uses TRBV2 and TRBJ1-1; D gene uncertain. The V and J ends lost 1 base and 5 bases respectively, with 11 bases between them. The CDR3 consists of 14 residues. Germline V gene data show CDR1 as SNHLY and CDR2 as FYNNEI.

The chain links TRBV5-1 to TRBJ2-1, with D hard to call. Trimming pared 1 base from V and 5 bases from J, leaving 7 bases between. Per the germline V gene, CDR1 is SGHRS and CDR2 is YFSETQ. This CDR3 is 13 amino acids long. The CDR3 protein is CASSLWQNNEQFF. The CDR3 nucleotides read TGCGCCAGCAGCTTGTGGCAGAACAATGAGCAGTTCTTC.

The rearrangement joins TRBV19 to TRBJ2-5; TRBD2 agrees at 9 bases. J was trimmed by 4 bases and V by 3 bases; bases with no gene match: 21. The CDR3 has 20 residues. Germline V lookup: CDR1 LNHDA, CDR2 SQIVND (reference sequence). CDR3 residues: CASSIGLAGEFPGFGETQYF. The CDR3 DNA is TGTGCCAGTAGTATCGGGTTAGCGGGGGAATTCCCGGGGTTTGGAGAGACCCAGTACTTC.

The chain couples TRBV6-6 to TRBJ2-7; TRBD1 might be the D (5 bases). This CDR3 region has 16 residues. Trimming removed 8 bases from V and 7 bases from J, with 27 bases in between. The germline gives CDR1 MNHNY, CDR2 SVGAGI (reference sequence). The CDR3 coding sequence is TGTGCCAGCTTGCAGGGTCCCACCCTGGATTCTTGGGAGCAGTACGTC. Translating it yields CASLQGPTLDSWEQYV.

CDR3 residues: CASSPGTSGGYEQYV. The CDR3 DNA sequence: TGTGCCAGCTCTCCCGGGACTAGCGGGGGATATGAGCAGTACGTC. V usage is TRBV18 and J usage is TRBJ2-7; 14 bases map to TRBD2. The V segment lost 6 bases and the J segment 7 bases; nucleotides outside the gene matches: 8. Germline lookup yields CDR1 KGHSH and CDR2 LQKENI. This CDR3 has 15 residues.

The chain recombines TRBV7-9 with TRBJ2-5, with D hard to call. The CDR3 extends over 16 amino acids. Germline assignment: CDR1 SEHNR and CDR2 FQNEAQ (reference sequence). V was pared by 3 bases and J by 3 bases, with 17 bases between. CDR3 sequence reads: CASSFPSSGLKETQYF. The CDR3 DNA is TGTGCCAGCAGCTTCCCATCGTCTGGCCTTAAAGAGACCCAGTACTTC.

This clone was detected only a few times. The CDR3 bases are TGTGCCAGCAGTTACTCAACCACTATGAACACTGAAGCTTTCTTT. It codes for CASSYSTTMNTEAFF. The chain couples TRBV6-6 to TRBJ1-1; D gene ambiguous. CDR1 MNHNY and CDR2 SVGAGI come from the germline V gene (reference sequence). V was shortened by 0 bases and J by 0 bases, with 8 bases between the two germline ends. The length of the CDR3 is 15 residues.

The chain is built from TRBV5-1 and TRBJ1-2; perhaps TRBD1 as D (5 bases). This CDR3 region has 15 residues. Trimming took 5 bases from V and 4 from J, leaving 18 bases between them. Germline assignment: CDR1 SGHRS and CDR2 YFSETQ. The chain's CDR3 is CASREQGQGSYGYTF. In DNA, the CDR3 is TGCGCCAGCAGGGAGCAGGGTCAGGGATCCTATGGCTACACCTTC.

This clone was seen more than once but under ten times. The chain joins TRBV11-2 to TRBJ1-4, with D possibly TRBD1 on 5 matching bases. Germline V gene data show CDR1 as SGHAT and CDR2 as FQNNGV. The CDR3 length is 16 residues. Trimming cost V 1 base and J 1 base, with 10 bases left between them. The CDR3 bases are TGTGCCAGCAGCTTAGGGGGGAGGGAAACTAATGAAAAACTGTTTTTT. This sequence encodes CASSLGGRETNEKLFF.

The chain is built from TRBV5-1 and TRBJ2-7, with TRBD2 matching over 8 bases. V shed 2 bases and J 3 bases; nucleotides not matched to a gene: 7. Germline assignment: CDR1 SGHRS and CDR2 YFSETQ. This CDR3 is 15 amino acids long. The CDR3 sequence is CASSFLAGGSYEQYV. The CDR3 DNA follows: TGCGCCAGCAGCTTTCTGGCGGGGGGCAGCTACGAGCAGTACGTC.

V gene TRBV19 combines with J gene TRBJ1-4; TRBD1 might be the D (5 bases). The CDR3 has 11 amino acids. Germline loops: CDR1 LNHDA, CDR2 SQIVND (reference sequence). The V and J ends lost 5 bases and 8 bases respectively, with 6 bases between them. The DNA for the CDR3 is TGTGCCAGTAGTCCAGGGGAAAAACTGTTTTTT. It is translated as CASSPGEKLFF.

The J gene is TRBJ1-2, the V gene TRBV15; TRBD1 matches 8 bases. The CDR3 totals 17 residues. The ends lost 0 bases at V and 3 bases at J; junction bases unmatched: 9. The germline gives CDR1 LNHNV, CDR2 YYDKDF (reference sequence). The CDR3 protein is CATSREDEDRDYYGYTF. CDR3 nucleotide sequence: TGTGCCACCAGCAGAGAAGATGAGGACAGGGATTACTATGGCTACACCTTC.

The chain employs TRBV5-8 and TRBJ1-4, with 8 bases matching TRBD1. Trimming cost V 0 bases and J 6 bases; bases outside gene matches: 4. Germline V gives CDR1 SGHTS, CDR2 YDEGEE. The CDR3 contains 15 residues. CDR3 nucleotides: TGTGCCAGCAGCTTGGGCCAGGGGGCATATGAAAAACTGTTTTTT. It encodes CASSLGQGAYEKLFF.

The CDR3 nucleotides are TGTGCCTGGAGGTACAGGGTCGGTTCACCCCTCCACTTT. Amino acid sequence: CAWRYRVGSPLHF. The chain is built from TRBV30 and TRBJ1-6, with a weak D call TRBD1 (6 bases). V dropped 3 bases and J dropped 9 bases, with 12 bases sitting between them. The V gene's germline CDR1 is GTSNPN and CDR2 SVGIG (reference sequence). CDR3 length equals 13 residues.

The chain joins TRBV3-1 (or the pseudogene TRBV3-2) to TRBJ1-5, with 9 bases aligning to TRBD1. CDR3 length equals 16 residues. Trimming at V came to 0 bases and at J to 4 bases, leaving 4 bases not matched to a gene. Per the germline V gene, CDR1 is LGHDT and CDR2 is YNNKEL (reference sequence). CDR3 residues: CASSQDLGTGNQPQHF. The CDR3 region has the DNA TGTGCCAGCAGCCAAGATCTGGGGACAGGGAATCAGCCCCAGCATTTT.